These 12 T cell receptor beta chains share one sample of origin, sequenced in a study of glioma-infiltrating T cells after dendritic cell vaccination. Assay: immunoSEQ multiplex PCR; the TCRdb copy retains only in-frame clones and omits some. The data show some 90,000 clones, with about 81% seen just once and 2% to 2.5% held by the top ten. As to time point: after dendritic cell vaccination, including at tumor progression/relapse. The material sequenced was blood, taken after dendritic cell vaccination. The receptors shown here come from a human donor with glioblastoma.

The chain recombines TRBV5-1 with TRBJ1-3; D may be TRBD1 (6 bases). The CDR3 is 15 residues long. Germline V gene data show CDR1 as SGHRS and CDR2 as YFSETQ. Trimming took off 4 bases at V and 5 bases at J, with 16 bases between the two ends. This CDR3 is CASSLGQPERNTIYF. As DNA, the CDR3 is TGCGCCAGCAGCCTAGGACAGCCCGAAAGAAACACCATATATTTT.

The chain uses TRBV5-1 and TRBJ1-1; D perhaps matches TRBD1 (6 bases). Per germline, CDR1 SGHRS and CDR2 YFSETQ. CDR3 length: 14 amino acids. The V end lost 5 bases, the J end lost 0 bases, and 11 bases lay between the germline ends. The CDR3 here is CASSQTGMNTEAFF. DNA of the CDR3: TGCGCCAGCAGTCAAACAGGGATGAACACTGAAGCTTTCTTT.

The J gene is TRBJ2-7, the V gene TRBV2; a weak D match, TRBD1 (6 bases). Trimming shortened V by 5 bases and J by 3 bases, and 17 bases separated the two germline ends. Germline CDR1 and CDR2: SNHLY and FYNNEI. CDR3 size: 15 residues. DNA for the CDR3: TGTGCCAGCAGTCAAGAAAAGACAGGCTTCTACGAGCAGTACTTC. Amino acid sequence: CASSQEKTGFYEQYF.

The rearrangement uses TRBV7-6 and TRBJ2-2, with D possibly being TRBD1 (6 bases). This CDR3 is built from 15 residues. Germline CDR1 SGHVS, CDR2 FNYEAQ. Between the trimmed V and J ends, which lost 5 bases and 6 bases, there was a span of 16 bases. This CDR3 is CASSTGGTGSGELFF. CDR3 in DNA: TGTGCCAGCAGCACTGGAGGAACAGGGTCCGGGGAGCTGTTTTTT.

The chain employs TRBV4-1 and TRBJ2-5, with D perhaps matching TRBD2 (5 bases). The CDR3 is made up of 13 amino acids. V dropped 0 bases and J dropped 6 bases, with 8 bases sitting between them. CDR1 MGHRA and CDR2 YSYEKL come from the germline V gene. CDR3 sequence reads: CASSQDLAQTQYF. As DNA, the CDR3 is TGCGCCAGCAGCCAAGATTTAGCGCAGACCCAGTACTTC.

CDR3 loop: CSVVGQSYEQYV. The DNA for the CDR3 is TGCAGCGTTGTTGGACAGTCCTACGAGCAGTACGTC. This chain links TRBV29-1 with TRBJ2-7; a possible D gene is TRBD1 (6 bases). Trimming cost V 4 bases and J 1 base, with 8 bases left between them. The germline V gene encodes CDR1 SQVTM and CDR2 ANQGSEA. The CDR3 is made up of 12 amino acids.

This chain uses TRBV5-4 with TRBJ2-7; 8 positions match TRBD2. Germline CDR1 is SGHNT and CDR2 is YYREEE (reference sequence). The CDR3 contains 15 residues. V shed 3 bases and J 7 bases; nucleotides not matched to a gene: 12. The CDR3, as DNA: TGTGCCAGCAGCTCCAAGCGGGAGTCAGCGGGGGAGCAGTACGTC. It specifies CASSSKRESAGEQYV.

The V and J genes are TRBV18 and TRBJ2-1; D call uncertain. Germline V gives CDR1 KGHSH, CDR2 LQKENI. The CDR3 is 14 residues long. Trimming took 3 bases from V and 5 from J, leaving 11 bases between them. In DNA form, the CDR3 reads TGTGCCAGCTCACCCAGCCCCCGGGACAATGAGCAGTTCTTC. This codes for CASSPSPRDNEQFF.

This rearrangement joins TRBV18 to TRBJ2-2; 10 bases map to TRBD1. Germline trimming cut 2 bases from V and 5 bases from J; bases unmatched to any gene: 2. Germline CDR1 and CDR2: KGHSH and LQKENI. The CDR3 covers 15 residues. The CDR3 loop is CASSPGTGETGELFF. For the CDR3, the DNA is TGTGCCAGCTCACCAGGGACAGGGGAAACCGGGGAGCTGTTTTTT.

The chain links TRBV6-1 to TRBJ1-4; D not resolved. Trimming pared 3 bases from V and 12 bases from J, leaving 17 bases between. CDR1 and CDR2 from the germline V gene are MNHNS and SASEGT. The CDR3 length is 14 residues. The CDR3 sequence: CASSDNPGVVQLFF. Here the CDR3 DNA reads TGTGCCAGCAGTGATAACCCCGGGGTCGTACAACTGTTTTTT.

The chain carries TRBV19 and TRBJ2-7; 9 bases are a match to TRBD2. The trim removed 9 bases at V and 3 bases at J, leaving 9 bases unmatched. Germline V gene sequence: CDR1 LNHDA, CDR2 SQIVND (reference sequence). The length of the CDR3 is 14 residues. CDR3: CASRPGGGGYEQYF. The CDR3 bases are TGTGCCAGCCGTCCCGGCGGGGGGGGCTACGAGCAGTACTTC. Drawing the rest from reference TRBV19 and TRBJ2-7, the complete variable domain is DGGITQSPKYLFRKEGQNVTLSCEQNLNHDAMYWYRQDPGQGLRLIYYSQIVNDFQKGDIAEGYSVSREKKESFPLTVTSAQKNPTAFYLCASRPGGGGYEQYFGPGTRLTVT.

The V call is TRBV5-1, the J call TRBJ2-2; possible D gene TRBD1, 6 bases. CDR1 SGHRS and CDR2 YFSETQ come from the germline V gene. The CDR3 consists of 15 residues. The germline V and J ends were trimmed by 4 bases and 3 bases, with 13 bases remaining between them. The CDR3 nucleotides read TGCGCCAGCAGCCCCAGGGGTGGGGACACCGGGGAGCTGTTTTTT. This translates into CASSPRGGDTGELFF.